This TCR beta chain appears in the sequencing data of a study of T cell repertoires in cytomegalovirus infection. This clonotype was observed a few times. The target antigen is unknown. TCRdb passed the reads through MiXCR, listing each CDR3 protein once. This repertoire shows 650,000 to 900,000 distinct CDR3 sequences, 30% to 35% found once; its top ten account for roughly 12%. This CDR3 is 20 amino acids long. The junction had 8 bases not matched to a gene; V was cut back by 2 bases and J by 0 bases. Germline V gives CDR1 MNHEY, CDR2 SVGAGI. The material was cultured CD8+ T cells from PBMCs, obtained from culture after CMV antigen stimulation. The chain employs TRBV6-5 and TRBJ2-2, with TRBD2 matching 14 bases. The sequence derives from a human donor in good health (CMV status not recorded). Some clones in this sample may be carry-over from other donors' samples. Written as DNA, the CDR3 is TGTGCCAGCAGTTACGGTCAGGGGACTAGCGGGGGAGCGAACACCGGGGAGCTGTTTTTT. Protein sequence: CASSYGQGTSGGANTGELFF.